The TCR beta chain under discussion was sequenced for a study of regulatory T cells in long-lasting Graves disease. The germline V and J ends were trimmed by 1 base and 1 base, with 8 bases remaining between them. Germline V gene lookup returns CDR1 DFQATT and CDR2 SNEGSKA (reference sequence). The CDR3 has 13 amino acids. Time point specified: persistent/refractory GD, antithyroid drugs over 5 years with positive TRAb. Generation of the TCR library employed RNA extracted from PBMCs. Broader study findings: Having few samples may have compromised the accuracy. Segments TRBV28, TRBJ1-2 and TRBJ2-5 showed preferential usage in persistent disease.

Building of the TCR beta libraries involved iRepertoire HTBI primers and Arm-PCR of CDR3 regions. As originally analysed: The study identified 55 to 80 TRBV and about 13 TRBJ segments across samples. TCRdb used MiXCR to reprocess the multiplex PCR reads, holding one entry per CDR3 protein. The V and J calls and clone size come from TCRdb's table, not from the authors' own analysis. The table lists fewer than 450,000 distinct CDR3 sequences, 20% of them singletons. This clonotype was seen at least ten times. Its antigen is currently unknown. The rearrangement joins TRBV20-1 to TRBJ2-7; D might be TRBD1 (6 bases). The sequence was collected from a female donor with Graves disease. Sequencing was performed on peripheral blood mononuclear cells (PBMCs), taken when the disease was refractory, from a patient treated with antithyroid drugs. The CDR3 sequence: CSARAGASYEQYF. As DNA, the CDR3 is TGCAGTGCTAGAGCAGGGGCATCCTACGAGCAGTACTTC.